The 18 T cell receptor beta chains presented below share a single source sample, sequenced in a study of cytomegalovirus exposure and HLA in healthy donors. Primers: 60 Vbeta forward and 13 Jbeta reverse. Sequencing used immunoSEQ multiplex PCR; TCRdb keeps in-frame clones, though not all of them. Counted here are 85,000 to 100,000 clones, approximately 78% occurring once; the ten biggest clones make up roughly 0.71%. Sequenced input: PBMCs. These TCRs come from a woman aged 60 to 75 in good health and CMV-seronegative.

The J gene is TRBJ1-2, the V gene TRBV19, with D perhaps TRBD1 (5 bases). Germline V CDR1 and CDR2: LNHDA, SQIVND (reference sequence). V lost 5 bases to trimming and J lost 6 bases, with 13 bases between them. CDR3 size: 13 residues. The CDR3 protein is CASSPRGRDGYTF. CDR3 nucleotide sequence: TGTGCCAGTAGTCCCCGAGGCAGGGATGGCTACACCTTC.

The rearrangement uses TRBV25-1 and TRBJ1-2; 8 bases align to TRBD1. From germline, CDR1 is MGHDK and CDR2 SYGVNS. CDR3 length: 14 residues. Trimming took 3 bases from V and 7 from J; bases not matched to a gene: 7. CDR3 residues: CASSEDRELGGYTF. CDR3 DNA sequence: TGTGCCAGCAGTGAGGACAGGGAGTTGGGTGGCTACACCTTC.

This clone has only a few counts. The chain recombines TRBV4-3 with TRBJ1-4, with D perhaps matching TRBD1 (5 bases). In germline, CDR1 is LGHNA, CDR2 YSLEER. V was trimmed by 4 bases and J by 0 bases, leaving 9 bases between them. The CDR3 runs to 15 residues. The CDR3 reads CASSRDFATNEKLFF. In nucleotides, the CDR3 is TGCGCCAGCAGCCGGGACTTTGCAACTAATGAAAAACTGTTTTTT.

J is TRBJ2-7 and V is TRBV1; TRBD1 was called by the table and not checked on the DNA. TRBV1 is a pseudogene. The CDR3 is made up of 17 amino acids. CDR3 coding DNA: TGCACCAGCAGCCTCTGGGGTGGAGGAGGGGGCGACCACGAGCAGTACTTC. Translated: CTSSLWGGGGGDHEQYF.

V is TRBV7-2 and J is TRBJ1-2; 7 bases align to TRBD1. The CDR3 is made up of 15 amino acids. Germline-derived CDR1 and CDR2 are SGHTA and FQGNSA. V was pared by 5 bases and J by 4 bases, with 10 bases of the junction left unmatched. The CDR3 nucleotides are TGTGCCAGCAGCGTGGGACAGCCAGGCCGCTATGGCTACACCTTC. Its translation: CASSVGQPGRYGYTF.

The chain links TRBV30 to TRBJ2-2; 9 nucleotides agree with TRBD1. The J segment lost 1 base and the V segment lost 3 bases, leaving 6 bases of the junction unmatched. The CDR3 runs 16 residues. Germline CDR1 GTSNPN, CDR2 SVGIG (reference sequence). CDR3 amino acids: CAWSLTGGRNTGELFF. In DNA form, the CDR3 reads TGTGCCTGGAGCCTAACAGGGGGCCGGAACACCGGGGAGCTGTTTTTT.

The chain joins TRBV30 to TRBJ2-3; 7 bases are a match to TRBD1. CDR1 is GTSNPN, CDR2 SVGIG, per germline (reference sequence). This CDR3 region has 14 residues. Trimming took 4 bases from V and 4 from J; bases not matched to a gene: 8. The CDR3 here is CAWTSTGLADTQYF. The CDR3 coding sequence is TGTGCCTGGACCTCGACAGGGTTGGCAGATACGCAGTATTTT.

This clone was detected only a few times. This chain connects TRBV6-6 to TRBJ1-5; a weak D match, TRBD1 (5 bases). From germline, CDR1 is MNHNY and CDR2 SVGAGI (reference sequence). CDR3 length: 14 amino acids. V shed 6 bases and J shed 2 bases, with 11 bases lying between them. CDR3 coding DNA: TGTGCCAGCAGCCCGCAGGGCGGCAATCAGCCCCAGCATTTT. Protein: CASSPQGGNQPQHF.

The sample holds a few counts of this clone. The V call is TRBV10-3, the J call TRBJ1-2, with 9 bases fitting TRBD1. Germline V gene data show CDR1 as ENHRY and CDR2 as SYGVKD. V lost 9 bases to trimming and J lost 6 bases; unmatched junction nucleotides: 8. This CDR3 contains 13 residues. CDR3 bases: TGTGCCATTGCCCTTAGACAGGGGGATGGCTACACCTTC. Its protein is CAIALRQGDGYTF.

The chain uses TRBV4-3 and TRBJ1-1, with unresolved D. The CDR3 contains 14 residues. V was clipped by 4 bases and J by 4 bases, with 13 bases between them. CDR1 and CDR2 from the germline V gene are LGHNA and YSLEER. In DNA, the CDR3 is TGCGCCAGCAGCCCCGCGAGCCTCCGCACTGAAGCTTTCTTT. Translated, it gives CASSPASLRTEAFF.

The J gene is TRBJ1-1, the V gene TRBV4-3, with D possibly being TRBD1 (5 bases). CDR3 length equals 15 residues. Germline CDR1 LGHNA, CDR2 YSLEER. V lost 0 bases and J 1 base, leaving 9 bases between the germline ends. The chain's CDR3 is CASSQDGGKNTEAFF. Written as DNA, the CDR3 is TGCGCCAGCAGCCAAGACGGGGGAAAGAACACTGAAGCTTTCTTT.

This clone turned up a few times. V usage is TRBV27 and J usage is TRBJ2-5, with D hard to call. Trimming cost V 7 bases and J 2 bases, with 14 bases left between them. The CDR3 sequence is 14 residues long. Germline V lookup: CDR1 MNHEY, CDR2 SMNVEV (reference sequence). CDR3 nucleotide sequence: TGTGCCAGCAAAGAGTACAGCTTACAAGAGACCCAGTACTTC. Encoded protein: CASKEYSLQETQYF.

The rearrangement uses TRBV28 and TRBJ2-3; D is possibly TRBD1 (5 bases). With 4 bases removed from V and 1 base from J, the gap between germline ends came to 12 bases. In germline, CDR1 is MDHEN, CDR2 SYDVKM. The CDR3 contains 15 residues. CDR3 DNA: TGTGCCAGCAGTTCCCGGACATGGGGCACAGATACGCAGTATTTT. Its protein is CASSSRTWGTDTQYF. Combining the CDR3 with reference TRBV28 and TRBJ2-3 gives the whole variable domain DVKVTQSSRYLVKRTGEKVFLECVQDMDHENMFWYRQDPGLGLRLIYFSYDVKMKEKGDIPEGYSVSREKKERFSLILESASTNQTSMYLCASSSRTWGTDTQYFGPGTRLTVL.

In this sample, this clone turned up a few times. V is TRBV5-1 and J is TRBJ1-2, with D perhaps TRBD1 (6 bases). The germline V and J ends were trimmed by 0 bases and 3 bases, with 15 bases remaining between them. There are 16 residues in the CDR3. The V gene's germline CDR1 is SGHRS and CDR2 YFSETQ. The CDR3 protein is CASSLEGRGDYYGYTF. The CDR3 DNA is TGCGCCAGCAGCTTGGAGGGCAGGGGTGATTACTATGGCTACACCTTC.

This chain uses TRBV6-1 with TRBJ1-1; weak D call: TRBD1 (6 bases). The length of the CDR3 is 12 residues. V dropped 10 bases and J dropped 8 bases, with 17 bases sitting between them. Germline V lookup: CDR1 MNHNS, CDR2 SASEGT. The CDR3 region has the DNA TGTGCCACAACCTCTGGACAGATAGAAGCTTTCTTT. Its translation: CATTSGQIEAFF.

The rearrangement links TRBV9 to TRBJ2-1; 10 bases align to TRBD2. Germline values: CDR1 SGDLS, CDR2 YYNGEE. There are 13 residues in the CDR3. V dropped 7 bases and J dropped 10; count of bases not matched to a gene: 8. The CDR3 nucleotides are TGTGCCAGCTCCAAGCGGGGGGGAAGCGAGCAGTTCTTC. This translates into CASSKRGGSEQFF.

For the CDR3, the DNA is TGTGCCAGCAGCGTAAGCACAGATACGCAGTATTTT. As protein: CASSVSTDTQYF. V is TRBV7-2 and J is TRBJ2-3, with D uncertain. V shed 5 bases and J shed 0 bases, with 3 bases lying between them. The length of the CDR3 is 12 residues. Germline assignment: CDR1 SGHTA and CDR2 FQGNSA.

This clone was seen a few times. The rearrangement links TRBV7-8 to TRBJ1-2, with D perhaps TRBD1 (5 bases). This CDR3 comprises 13 residues. Trimming removed 5 bases from V and 2 bases from J, with 9 bases in between. Germline V lookup: CDR1 SGHVS, CDR2 FQNEAQ. The CDR3 nucleotides read TGTGCCAGCAGCACACAGGAGAACTATGGCTACACCTTC. Its translation is CASSTQENYGYTF.